The 12 T cell receptor beta chains listed next were all sequenced from one sample in a study of blood T cell repertoires in COVID-19. Assay used: immunoSEQ multiplex PCR; TCRdb lists only in-frame clones, some missing. The table lists 250,000 to 350,000 clones, over 85% of them singletons. The source material was PBMCs or T cells enriched from blood (not recorded which). The source is a man between 60 and 75 years old who had recovered from COVID-19.

The CDR3 loop reads CASSPSWAEKLFF. The CDR3 nucleotides are TGTGCCAGCAGCCCGTCCTGGGCGGAAAAACTGTTTTTT. The chain recombines TRBV7-8 with TRBJ1-4; no definite D call. The ends were cut back, 5 bases at V and 8 bases at J, with 12 bases in the middle. Looked up from germline, CDR1 is SGHVS and CDR2 is FQNEAQ. The CDR3 contains 13 residues. Looking up the rest from reference TRBV7-8 and TRBJ1-4 gives the full variable domain: GAGVSQSPRYKVAKRGQDVALRCDPISGHVSLFWYQQALGQGPEFLTYFQNEAQLDKSGLPSDRFFAERPEGSVSTLKIQRTQQEDSAVYLCASSPSWAEKLFFGSGTQLSVL.

CDR3 in DNA: TGTGCCAGCAGCTCGGGGACAGGGGAGGCTTTCTTT. Amino acid sequence: CASSSGTGEAFF. V and J are TRBV13 and TRBJ1-1, with 10 bases lining up with TRBD1. Trimming cost V 4 bases and J 11 bases; bases outside gene matches: 4. Germline values: CDR1 PRHDT, CDR2 FYEKMQ (reference sequence). The length of the CDR3 is 12 residues.

The chain carries TRBV5-1 and TRBJ2-1; D might be TRBD2 (5 bases). This CDR3 is built from 15 residues. The ends were cut back, 0 bases at V and 3 bases at J, with 10 bases in the middle. Germline CDR1 is SGHRS and CDR2 is YFSETQ. The CDR3 DNA reads as TGCGCCAGCAGCTTGGGACCCCGGGGCTACAATGAGCAGTTCTTC. As protein: CASSLGPRGYNEQFF.

V gene TRBV2 combines with J gene TRBJ2-2; 9 nucleotides match TRBD2. The CDR3 loop spans 15 amino acids. In germline, CDR1 is SNHLY, CDR2 FYNNEI. V shed 3 bases, J shed 3 bases, and the junction held 2 bases outside the gene matches. The CDR3 coding sequence is TGTGCCAGCAGTGAGACTAGCGGAGACACCGGGGAGCTGTTTTTT. Its protein product is CASSETSGDTGELFF.

The chain uses TRBV11-2 and TRBJ2-2, with 10 bases that match TRBD2. Unmatched junction bases numbered 11, after V lost 6 bases and J lost 4 bases. CDR1 SGHAT and CDR2 FQNNGV come from the germline V gene. The length of the CDR3 is 17 residues. The CDR3 DNA is TGTGCCAGCAGATTACTAGCGGGGCGAGTCCTCACCGGGGAGCTGTTTTTT. This codes for CASRLLAGRVLTGELFF.

The chain has TRBV7-2 and TRBJ1-4; 10 bases align to TRBD1. CDR1 SGHTA and CDR2 FQGNSA come from the germline V gene. The CDR3 extends over 14 amino acids. V dropped 5 bases and J dropped 8; count of bases not matched to a gene: 5. CDR3 region: CASSRDRGEEKLFF. DNA for the CDR3: TGTGCCAGCAGCCGGGACAGGGGAGAAGAAAAACTGTTTTTT.

The chain uses TRBV6-5 and TRBJ2-1; 11 bases are shared with TRBD2. The germline V gene encodes CDR1 MNHEY and CDR2 SVGAGI. Trimming cost V 2 bases and J 15 bases; bases outside gene matches: 3. The CDR3 is made up of 12 amino acids. The CDR3 coding sequence is TGTGCCAGCAGTTACGGGACTAGCGGTTTGTTCTTC. It specifies CASSYGTSGLFF.

This sequence joins TRBV9 and TRBJ1-1; D might be TRBD1 (5 bases). The CDR3 totals 14 residues. Trimming removed 1 base at V and 2 bases at J, with 9 bases between. Germline V CDR1 and CDR2: SGDLS, YYNGEE. The CDR3 region has the DNA TGTGCCAGCAGCGTACTTACAGGAAACACTGAAGCTTTCTTT. This gives the protein CASSVLTGNTEAFF. Variable domain in full (rest from reference TRBV9 and TRBJ1-1): DSGVTQTPKHLITATGQRVTLRCSPRSGDLSVYWYQQSLDQGLQFLIQYYNGEERAKGNILERFSAQQFPDLHSELNLSSLELGDSALYFCASSVLTGNTEAFFGQGTRLTVV.

The chain is built from TRBV12-5 and TRBJ1-1; no reliable D call. V lost 3 bases and J 4 bases, leaving 12 bases between the germline ends. Germline CDR1 and CDR2: LGHNT and FRNRAP. The CDR3 contains 14 residues. The CDR3 DNA follows: TGTGCTAGTGGTTTTTCCCGGAGGGTCACTGAAGCTTTCTTT. This translates into CASGFSRRVTEAFF.

The rearrangement links TRBV5-6 to TRBJ2-3; perhaps TRBD2 as D (6 bases). CDR3 length: 13 amino acids. Germline CDR1 and CDR2: SGHDT and YYEEEE. V gave up 3 bases and J gave up 9 bases, with 14 bases separating them. The CDR3 nucleotides read TGTGCCAGCAGCTGGAGGGCCTCGGAAACGCAGTATTTT. It is translated as CASSWRASETQYF.

V is TRBV10-3 and J is TRBJ1-1, with 9 bases matching TRBD1. Germline CDR1 is ENHRY and CDR2 is SYGVKD. The length of the CDR3 is 13 residues. The V and J ends lost 10 bases and 0 bases, in that order; junction bases with no gene match: 3. CDR3 residues: CATGQGLNTEAFF. CDR3 bases: TGTGCCACAGGACAGGGGTTGAACACTGAAGCTTTCTTT.

This clone showed up just a few times. J is TRBJ1-2 and V is TRBV2; D not certain. The CDR3 covers 12 residues. CDR1 and CDR2 (germline): SNHLY, FYNNEI. V gave up 3 bases and J gave up 5 bases, with 7 bases separating them. CDR3 DNA sequence: TGTGCCAGCAGTGAGGGAGAGTATGGCTACACCTTC. It specifies CASSEGEYGYTF.